The entry below describes one TCR beta chain. This record comes from a study of blood T cell repertoires in COVID-19. About the research overall: Material from acute and convalescent COVID-19 was sourced from the United States, Italy and Spain. PBMCs, B-cell-depleted T cells, or T cells were the source of the cDNA or gDNA that made up the material.

Libraries were prepared by immunoSEQ multiplex PCR; TCRdb keeps only in-frame clonotypes and omits some of them. The table shows about 190,000 clones, with 85% to 90% occurring only once. Germline CDR1 MGHRA, CDR2 YSYEKL. Germline trimming cut 0 bases from V and 6 bases from J; bases unmatched to any gene: 7. The CDR3 is 15 residues long. The sequence was collected from a man between 50 and 59 years old with acute or convalescent COVID-19. The chain joins TRBV4-1 to TRBJ1-2; 7 positions agree with TRBD1. Sequenced sample: peripheral blood. The CDR3 reads CASSQDLSGGNGYTF. The CDR3 DNA reads as TGCGCCAGCAGCCAAGACCTCTCAGGGGGTAATGGCTACACCTTC.